The rows below give T cell receptor beta chains drawn from one sample of a study of blood T cell repertoires in COVID-19. The data were produced by immunoSEQ multiplex PCR, yet TCRdb's version contains in-frame clones alone and is incomplete. The data show 120,000 or so clones, approximately 81% seen once. Material: peripheral blood. The origin of the receptors is a man in his sixties with acute or convalescent COVID-19. Both conserved end residues are part of each CDR3. The order of the fields is CDR3 DNA, CDR3 protein, J gene, V gene, clone size, D gene. The D gene is left open where the match is weak. Clone sizes are given selectively: once, few, many, or a class where the clone is expanded.

cdr3_nt: TGCGCCAGCAGTCTCGGGGGGATCAACACTGAAGCTTTCTTT
cdr3_aa: CASSLGGINTEAFF
j_call: TRBJ1-1
v_call: TRBV23-1
clone_size: -
d_call: -

cdr3_nt: TGTGCCAGCAGTCCAAGTACAGGGATCCAGCCCCAGCATTTT
cdr3_aa: CASSPSTGIQPQHF
j_call: TRBJ1-5
v_call: TRBV27
clone_size: -
d_call: -

cdr3_nt: TGTGCCTGGACCGTACCGGGACTAGCGGGGGGCACAGATACGCAGTATTTT
cdr3_aa: CAWTVPGLAGGTDTQYF
j_call: TRBJ2-3
v_call: TRBV30
clone_size: -
d_call: TRBD2

cdr3_nt: TGTGCCAGCAGTTCCCCCGGGGGGAATAATGAGCAGTTCTTC
cdr3_aa: CASSSPGGNNEQFF
j_call: TRBJ2-1
v_call: TRBV6-5
clone_size: -
d_call: TRBD2

cdr3_nt: TGTGCCAGCAGTTCACTAGCGGGCGGATCCACAGATACGCAGTATTTT
cdr3_aa: CASSSLAGGSTDTQYF
j_call: TRBJ2-3
v_call: TRBV11-2
clone_size: few
d_call: TRBD2

cdr3_nt: TGTGCCAGCAGCCCGGGACAGGGGGGGAGCACTGAAGCTTTCTTT
cdr3_aa: CASSPGQGGSTEAFF
j_call: TRBJ1-1
v_call: TRBV4-2
clone_size: -
d_call: TRBD1

cdr3_nt: TGCGCCAGCAGCCCCGGGACTAGCACAGATACGCAGTATTTT
cdr3_aa: CASSPGTSTDTQYF
j_call: TRBJ2-3
v_call: TRBV5-1
clone_size: -
d_call: -

cdr3_nt: TGTGCCAGCAGCAACTTCCCCCGCCGGGGGGCCAACACCGGGGAGCTGTTTTTT
cdr3_aa: CASSNFPRRGANTGELFF
j_call: TRBJ2-2
v_call: TRBV9
clone_size: once
d_call: -

cdr3_nt: TGTGCCAGCGGAGGACAGTATGGCTACACCTTC
cdr3_aa: CASGGQYGYTF
j_call: TRBJ1-2
v_call: TRBV6-5
clone_size: once
d_call: -

cdr3_nt: TGTGCCACCAGCCAGGGTCGGACTAGCGGGAATTTCAATGAGCAGTTCTTC
cdr3_aa: CATSQGRTSGNFNEQFF
j_call: TRBJ2-1
v_call: TRBV24-1
clone_size: -
d_call: TRBD2

cdr3_nt: TGTGCCAGCAGCTCGGGACTAGCGGGAGGTTGGGATACGCAGTATTTT
cdr3_aa: CASSSGLAGGWDTQYF
j_call: TRBJ2-3
v_call: TRBV7-6
clone_size: once
d_call: TRBD2

cdr3_nt: TGTGCCAGCGCCAAAGGTGGCAGTTTGAACACTGAAGCTTTCTTT
cdr3_aa: CASAKGGSLNTEAFF
j_call: TRBJ1-1
v_call: TRBV7-9
clone_size: -
d_call: -

cdr3_nt: TGTGCCAGCAGCCTACAGGGCTCGGAGCCGCAGTACTTC
cdr3_aa: CASSLQGSEPQYF
j_call: TRBJ2-7
v_call: TRBV7-9
clone_size: -
d_call: -

cdr3_nt: TGTGCCAGCAGCCCTACCGGGACAGTCACCGGGGAGCTGTTTTTT
cdr3_aa: CASSPTGTVTGELFF
j_call: TRBJ2-2
v_call: TRBV11-1
clone_size: -
d_call: TRBD1

cdr3_nt: TGTGCCAGCAGCTTGGCTCGGGGGGCTGCCGCCGGGGAGCTGTTTTTT
cdr3_aa: CASSLARGAAAGELFF
j_call: TRBJ2-2
v_call: TRBV5-4
clone_size: -
d_call: -

cdr3_nt: TGTGCCAGCAGTGCTACTAGCGGGATACTACAGAACACCGGGGAGCTGTTTTTT
cdr3_aa: CASSATSGILQNTGELFF
j_call: TRBJ2-2
v_call: TRBV6-1
clone_size: -
d_call: TRBD2

cdr3_nt: TGTGCCAGCAGTGAACTACAGGGACATCTGTCCGAGCAGTACTTC
cdr3_aa: CASSELQGHLSEQYF
j_call: TRBJ2-7
v_call: TRBV6-1
clone_size: -
d_call: -

cdr3_nt: TGCGCCAGCAGCTTGTGGCAGGAGGGAAATTCACCCCTCCACTTT
cdr3_aa: CASSLWQEGNSPLHF
j_call: TRBJ1-6
v_call: TRBV5-1
clone_size: -
d_call: -

cdr3_nt: TGTGCCAGCAGTTCGGGAAGGGCCTCTGGGGGCTACACCTTC
cdr3_aa: CASSSGRASGGYTF
j_call: TRBJ1-2
v_call: TRBV11-3
clone_size: -
d_call: -

cdr3_nt: TGTGCCAGCAGCCAAGATTTCTCCGGGACAGGGTTTGCCTACGAGCAGTACTTC
cdr3_aa: CASSQDFSGTGFAYEQYF
j_call: TRBJ2-7
v_call: TRBV4-2
clone_size: once
d_call: TRBD1

cdr3_nt: TGCGCCAGCAGCTTGGGACATGAAGGGGGGAACACTGAAGCTTTCTTT
cdr3_aa: CASSLGHEGGNTEAFF
j_call: TRBJ1-1
v_call: TRBV5-1
clone_size: -
d_call: -

cdr3_nt: TGTGCCAGCAGCTGGGGGCAGGGGGCATATGGCTACACCTTC
cdr3_aa: CASSWGQGAYGYTF
j_call: TRBJ1-2
v_call: TRBV11-2
clone_size: few
d_call: TRBD1

cdr3_nt: TGTGCCAGCTCACCGATCCCGGGACAGACTAATGAAAAACTGTTTTTT
cdr3_aa: CASSPIPGQTNEKLFF
j_call: TRBJ1-4
v_call: TRBV18
clone_size: -
d_call: TRBD1

cdr3_nt: TGTGCCAGTAGTATTGGCCCCGTCCCAAGGGGGTCTCACACTGAAGCTTTCTTT
cdr3_aa: CASSIGPVPRGSHTEAFF
j_call: TRBJ1-1
v_call: TRBV19
clone_size: -
d_call: -

cdr3_nt: TGCGCCAGCAGCTTAGGGAACAACAGGGCGGGTACTGAAGCTTTCTTT
cdr3_aa: CASSLGNNRAGTEAFF
j_call: TRBJ1-1
v_call: TRBV5-1
clone_size: -
d_call: -